These T cell receptor beta chains were read from a single sample in a study of cytomegalovirus exposure and HLA in healthy donors. Using immunoSEQ multiplex PCR, the repertoire was profiled, and TCRdb retains in-frame clones only, with some absent. The sample gives approximately 170,000 clones, around two thirds of which show up once; roughly 1.5% is in the top ten. The sample taken for sequencing was PBMCs. The receptors come from a man aged 45 to 65 in good health and CMV-seronegative. The CDR3 runs from the conserved cysteine through the conserved F or W. A D gene is named only where the DNA matches it firmly. Size tells how often a clone was seen (once, few, many) or the class of an expanded clone, and some rows leave it out.

v_gene: TRBV7-8
j_gene: TRBJ2-7
d_gene: NA
abundance: few
CDR3aa: CASSLVPGAGAGYEQYF
CDR3nt: TGTGCCAGCAGCCTCGTCCCCGGGGCAGGGGCCGGGTACGAGCAGTACTTC

v_gene: TRBV6-1
j_gene: TRBJ2-7
d_gene: NA
abundance: NA
CDR3aa: CASSEGAGDLEQYF
CDR3nt: TGTGCCAGCAGTGAAGGGGCAGGGGATCTCGAGCAGTACTTC

v_gene: TRBV19
j_gene: TRBJ1-2
d_gene: TRBD1
abundance: NA
CDR3aa: CASSNLGQFYGYTF
CDR3nt: TGTGCCAGTAGTAACCTGGGACAGTTCTATGGCTACACCTTC

v_gene: TRBV10-3
j_gene: TRBJ1-5
d_gene: TRBD1
abundance: few
CDR3aa: CAIREQGGSNQPQHF
CDR3nt: TGTGCCATCAGGGAACAGGGGGGTAGCAATCAGCCCCAGCATTTT

v_gene: TRBV6-5
j_gene: TRBJ1-4
d_gene: TRBD1
abundance: NA
CDR3aa: CASSLRGTGREKLFF
CDR3nt: TGTGCCAGCAGTTTAAGAGGGACAGGACGGGAAAAACTGTTTTTT

v_gene: TRBV28
j_gene: TRBJ1-2
d_gene: NA
abundance: few
CDR3aa: CASGRGTQNYGYTF
CDR3nt: TGTGCCTCAGGACGGGGGACCCAAAACTATGGCTACACCTTC

v_gene: TRBV28
j_gene: TRBJ1-2
d_gene: NA
abundance: NA
CDR3aa: CASSLTAFYGYTF
CDR3nt: TGTGCCAGCAGTTTGACAGCCTTCTATGGCTACACCTTC

v_gene: TRBV6-5
j_gene: TRBJ2-5
d_gene: TRBD2
abundance: NA
CDR3aa: CASRPSRGGSETQYF
CDR3nt: TGTGCCAGCAGGCCCTCGCGGGGGGGGAGTGAGACCCAGTACTTC

v_gene: TRBV11-2
j_gene: TRBJ2-7
d_gene: NA
abundance: NA
CDR3aa: CASSLEASATYEQYF
CDR3nt: TGTGCCAGCAGCTTAGAGGCTAGCGCTACTTACGAGCAGTACTTC

v_gene: TRBV7-2
j_gene: TRBJ2-5
d_gene: TRBD1
abundance: NA
CDR3aa: CASSLVGGQSVTQYF
CDR3nt: TGTGCCAGCAGCTTAGTTGGGGGACAGTCTGTGACCCAGTACTTC

v_gene: TRBV5-4
j_gene: TRBJ1-2
d_gene: NA
abundance: NA
CDR3aa: CASGIGAENYGYTF
CDR3nt: TGTGCCAGTGGTATAGGGGCGGAGAACTATGGCTACACCTTC

v_gene: TRBV5-5
j_gene: TRBJ1-4
d_gene: NA
abundance: NA
CDR3aa: CASSLDRLINEKLFF
CDR3nt: TGTGCCAGCAGCTTGGACAGGCTTATAAATGAAAAACTGTTTTTT

v_gene: TRBV19
j_gene: TRBJ1-2
d_gene: NA
abundance: NA
CDR3aa: CASTRGYGYTF
CDR3nt: TGTGCCAGTACTAGAGGGTATGGCTACACCTTC

v_gene: TRBV28
j_gene: TRBJ2-7
d_gene: NA
abundance: NA
CDR3aa: CASSFIVVPYEQYF
CDR3nt: TGTGCCAGCAGTTTCATCGTAGTCCCATACGAGCAGTACTTC

v_gene: TRBV7-6
j_gene: TRBJ2-3
d_gene: TRBD2
abundance: NA
CDR3aa: CASSLLGGAVTDTQYF
CDR3nt: TGTGCCAGCAGCTTACTCGGGGGGGCAGTGACAGATACGCAGTATTTT

v_gene: TRBV5-6
j_gene: TRBJ2-3
d_gene: TRBD2
abundance: NA
CDR3aa: CASSSLTSGSTDTQYF
CDR3nt: TGTGCCAGCAGCTCCCTGACTAGCGGTAGCACAGATACGCAGTATTTT

v_gene: TRBV28
j_gene: TRBJ1-1
d_gene: NA
abundance: NA
CDR3aa: CASSLAGRPEAFF
CDR3nt: TGTGCCAGCTCCTTAGCAGGGAGGCCCGAAGCTTTCTTT

v_gene: TRBV7-3
j_gene: TRBJ2-2
d_gene: TRBD2
abundance: NA
CDR3aa: CASSLLGTSGGLHTGELFF
CDR3nt: TGTGCCAGCAGCTTATTAGGGACTAGCGGGGGACTTCACACCGGGGAGCTGTTTTTT

v_gene: TRBV5-1
j_gene: TRBJ2-6
d_gene: NA
abundance: NA
CDR3aa: CASSLGQVSSGANVLTF
CDR3nt: TGCGCCAGCAGCTTGGGGCAGGTTAGCTCTGGGGCCAACGTCCTGACTTTC

v_gene: TRBV6-1
j_gene: TRBJ1-1
d_gene: TRBD1
abundance: NA
CDR3aa: CASRTAGQGNTEAFF
CDR3nt: TGTGCCAGCAGGACGGCCGGACAGGGGAACACTGAAGCTTTCTTT

v_gene: TRBV4-1
j_gene: TRBJ1-5
d_gene: TRBD1
abundance: NA
CDR3aa: CASSRDTGGNQPQHF
CDR3nt: TGCGCCAGCAGCCGGGACACAGGGGGCAATCAGCCCCAGCATTTT

v_gene: TRBV15
j_gene: TRBJ2-7
d_gene: TRBD1
abundance: NA
CDR3aa: CATSRGPGQGTYEQYF
CDR3nt: TGTGCCACCAGCAGAGGCCCGGGACAGGGCACCTACGAGCAGTACTTC

v_gene: TRBV7-4
j_gene: TRBJ2-2
d_gene: NA
abundance: NA
CDR3aa: CARHLGPRELFF
CDR3nt: TGTGCCCGCCACCTAGGCCCCCGGGAGCTGTTTTTT

v_gene: TRBV6-5
j_gene: TRBJ1-2
d_gene: NA
abundance: NA
CDR3aa: CASTKDGTGGYTF
CDR3nt: TGTGCCAGCACCAAGGACGGAACGGGGGGCTACACCTTC

v_gene: TRBV5-6
j_gene: TRBJ2-4
d_gene: NA
abundance: NA
CDR3aa: CASSLRQPGDIQYF
CDR3nt: TGTGCCAGCAGCTTGCGGCAACCAGGGGACATTCAGTACTTC

v_gene: TRBV5-4
j_gene: TRBJ2-5
d_gene: TRBD1
abundance: few
CDR3aa: CASSLSGQGGETQYF
CDR3nt: TGTGCCAGCAGCTTGTCCGGACAGGGTGGGGAGACCCAGTACTTC

v_gene: TRBV6-5
j_gene: TRBJ1-1
d_gene: TRBD1
abundance: NA
CDR3aa: CASSKTTGGNTEAFF
CDR3nt: TGTGCCAGCAGTAAGACTACAGGGGGCAACACTGAAGCTTTCTTT

v_gene: TRBV5-1
j_gene: TRBJ2-3
d_gene: TRBD2
abundance: NA
CDR3aa: CASSLSGGSSTDTQYF
CDR3nt: TGCGCCAGCAGCCTCTCGGGGGGGTCTAGCACAGATACGCAGTATTTT

v_gene: TRBV5-1
j_gene: TRBJ1-5
d_gene: NA
abundance: NA
CDR3aa: CASSPGQTSNQPQHF
CDR3nt: TGCGCCAGCAGCCCCGGACAGACTAGCAATCAGCCCCAGCATTTT

v_gene: TRBV11-2
j_gene: TRBJ2-1
d_gene: NA
abundance: once
CDR3aa: CASSLVGRGLNNEQFF
CDR3nt: TGTGCCAGCAGCTTAGTTGGGCGGGGTTTGAACAATGAGCAGTTCTTC

v_gene: TRBV5-4
j_gene: TRBJ2-5
d_gene: TRBD1
abundance: once
CDR3aa: CASSLDRAMGTQYF
CDR3nt: TGTGCCAGCAGCTTAGACAGGGCAATGGGGACCCAGTACTTC

v_gene: TRBV2
j_gene: TRBJ1-2
d_gene: NA
abundance: NA
CDR3aa: CASPGKSRGLYGYTF
CDR3nt: TGTGCCAGCCCCGGCAAGTCCAGGGGCCTCTATGGCTACACCTTC

v_gene: TRBV7-5
j_gene: TRBJ2-1
d_gene: NA
abundance: few
CDR3aa: CVRKRGGNEQFF
CDR3nt: TGTGTCAGAAAGCGGGGAGGTAATGAGCAGTTCTTC

v_gene: TRBV2
j_gene: TRBJ1-2
d_gene: NA
abundance: few
CDR3aa: CASSAETNYGYTF
CDR3nt: TGTGCCAGCAGCGCGGAAACTAACTATGGCTACACCTTC

v_gene: TRBV28
j_gene: TRBJ1-2
d_gene: NA
abundance: NA
CDR3aa: CASSTPWEVKGYGYTF
CDR3nt: TGTGCCAGCAGTACACCTTGGGAGGTCAAGGGTTATGGCTACACCTTC

v_gene: TRBV4-1
j_gene: TRBJ2-7
d_gene: NA
abundance: few
CDR3aa: CASSPQDSQFYEQYF
CDR3nt: TGCGCCAGCAGCCCCCAGGACAGCCAATTCTACGAGCAGTACTTC

v_gene: TRBV18
j_gene: TRBJ1-1
d_gene: NA
abundance: NA
CDR3aa: CASSPDISPRGTEAFF
CDR3nt: TGTGCCAGCTCACCTGATATCTCTCCCCGGGGGACTGAAGCTTTCTTT

v_gene: TRBV5-5
j_gene: TRBJ1-1
d_gene: NA
abundance: NA
CDR3aa: CASSLTGWGTEAFF
CDR3nt: TGTGCCAGCAGCTTGACAGGGTGGGGGACTGAAGCTTTCTTT

v_gene: TRBV4-1
j_gene: TRBJ2-7
d_gene: NA
abundance: few
CDR3aa: CASSQRESYEQYF
CDR3nt: TGCGCCAGCAGCCAAAGGGAGTCCTACGAGCAGTACTTC

v_gene: TRBV28
j_gene: TRBJ2-1
d_gene: NA
abundance: NA
CDR3aa: CASSLGQPTRSRQFF
CDR3nt: TGTGCCAGCAGTTTGGGGCAACCGACGAGGTCGCGGCAGTTCTTC

v_gene: TRBV5-4
j_gene: TRBJ2-6
d_gene: TRBD1
abundance: NA
CDR3aa: CASSLPGQGAVGANVLTF
CDR3nt: TGTGCCAGCAGCTTGCCTGGACAGGGGGCGGTTGGGGCCAACGTCCTGACTTTC

v_gene: TRBV27
j_gene: TRBJ2-5
d_gene: TRBD2
abundance: few
CDR3aa: CASSPGLGSGGTNQETQYF
CDR3nt: TGTGCCAGCAGTCCCGGGTTGGGTAGCGGGGGGACCAACCAAGAGACCCAGTACTTC

v_gene: TRBV2
j_gene: TRBJ2-7
d_gene: TRBD2
abundance: NA
CDR3aa: CASTGGAGGPYEQYF
CDR3nt: TGTGCCAGCACCGGTGGGGCGGGGGGGCCCTACGAGCAGTACTTC

v_gene: TRBV28
j_gene: TRBJ1-5
d_gene: NA
abundance: NA
CDR3aa: CASSFPGVGSNQPQHF
CDR3nt: TGTGCCAGCAGTTTCCCAGGGGTTGGCAGCAATCAGCCCCAGCATTTT

v_gene: TRBV18
j_gene: TRBJ2-1
d_gene: TRBD2
abundance: once
CDR3aa: CASSPSGRTSGGANRGYNEQFF
CDR3nt: TGTGCCAGCTCACCTTCCGGCAGGACTAGCGGGGGGGCCAATAGGGGTTACAATGAGCAGTTCTTC

v_gene: TRBV18
j_gene: TRBJ2-7
d_gene: TRBD1
abundance: NA
CDR3aa: CASSPQGQGGPYEQYF
CDR3nt: TGTGCCAGCTCACCGCAAGGACAGGGGGGACCCTACGAGCAGTACTTC

v_gene: TRBV11-2
j_gene: TRBJ2-5
d_gene: NA
abundance: NA
CDR3aa: CASSLFRQEETQYF
CDR3nt: TGTGCCAGCAGCTTATTCCGGCAGGAAGAGACCCAGTACTTC

v_gene: TRBV7-3
j_gene: TRBJ1-1
d_gene: NA
abundance: NA
CDR3aa: CASSLGQYTEAFF
CDR3nt: TGTGCCAGCAGCTTAGGTCAGTACACTGAAGCTTTCTTT

v_gene: TRBV27
j_gene: TRBJ2-1
d_gene: TRBD2
abundance: NA
CDR3aa: CASSLSGGAWEQFF
CDR3nt: TGTGCCAGCAGTCTTAGCGGGGGGGCGTGGGAGCAGTTCTTC

v_gene: TRBV7-2
j_gene: TRBJ2-7
d_gene: NA
abundance: NA
CDR3aa: CASSLSSYEQYF
CDR3nt: TGTGCCAGCAGCTTGAGCTCCTACGAGCAGTACTTC

v_gene: TRBV11-2
j_gene: TRBJ2-7
d_gene: TRBD1
abundance: NA
CDR3aa: CASSPQPDRARYEQYF
CDR3nt: TGTGCCAGCAGCCCCCAACCCGACAGGGCAAGGTACGAGCAGTACTTC

v_gene: TRBV5-4
j_gene: TRBJ2-5
d_gene: TRBD1
abundance: NA
CDR3aa: CASSHPGQGRETQYF
CDR3nt: TGTGCCAGCAGCCATCCGGGACAGGGGAGGGAGACCCAGTACTTC

v_gene: TRBV6-1
j_gene: TRBJ1-2
d_gene: TRBD1
abundance: NA
CDR3aa: CASSANPGQRYGYTF
CDR3nt: TGTGCCAGCAGTGCGAATCCGGGACAGCGCTATGGCTACACCTTC

v_gene: TRBV7-2
j_gene: TRBJ2-7
d_gene: NA
abundance: NA
CDR3aa: CASSLSRASYEQYF
CDR3nt: TGTGCCAGCAGCTTAAGCAGGGCCTCCTACGAGCAGTACTTC

v_gene: TRBV7-8
j_gene: TRBJ1-4
d_gene: NA
abundance: NA
CDR3aa: CASTTTVGEKLFF
CDR3nt: TGTGCCAGCACCACAACAGTAGGTGAAAAACTGTTTTTT

v_gene: TRBV28
j_gene: TRBJ2-5
d_gene: TRBD1
abundance: NA
CDR3aa: CASSTRQGTVQYF
CDR3nt: TGTGCCAGCAGCACACGACAGGGTACGGTGCAGTACTTC

v_gene: TRBV11-2
j_gene: TRBJ1-5
d_gene: NA
abundance: NA
CDR3aa: CASSLQGSEPQHF
CDR3nt: TGTGCCAGCAGCTTACAGGGTTCTGAGCCCCAGCATTTT